Presented here are 32 T cell receptor beta chains from one specimen sequenced in a study of cytomegalovirus exposure and HLA in healthy donors. The PCR contained 60 Vbeta and 13 Jbeta primers. Assay: immunoSEQ multiplex PCR; the TCRdb copy retains only in-frame clones and omits some. The sample lists approximately 150,000 clones; about 80% were seen once. The material sequenced was PBMCs. The receptors shown here come from a man between 35 and 55 years old in good health and CMV-seronegative.

The V call is TRBV25-1, the J call TRBJ1-5; D may be TRBD1 (5 bases). The ends were cut back, 1 base at V and 4 bases at J, with 11 bases in the middle. The CDR3 is 15 residues long. Germline CDR1 reads MGHDK; CDR2 reads SYGVNS. CDR3 residues: CASSEWRGGNQPQHF. The DNA of the CDR3 is TGTGCCAGCAGTGAATGGCGGGGGGGGAATCAGCCCCAGCATTTT.

The rearrangement joins TRBV5-1 to TRBJ2-5; D unclear. The CDR3 is made up of 13 amino acids. Germline V gene lookup returns CDR1 SGHRS and CDR2 YFSETQ. V was cut by 5 bases and J by 4 bases, with 12 bases left in between. CDR3 in DNA: TGCGCCAGCAGTTTTCTAACCCGAGAGACCCAGTACTTC. Translation: CASSFLTRETQYF.

The V and J genes are TRBV28 and TRBJ2-1; 7 nucleotides agree with TRBD2. V dropped 11 bases and J dropped 3; count of bases not matched to a gene: 13. CDR3 length equals 15 residues. Per germline, CDR1 MDHEN and CDR2 SYDVKM. Here the CDR3 DNA reads TGTGCCGGGCCGGCGGGGGTAGGGGACTACAATGAGCAGTTCTTC. Translating it yields CAGPAGVGDYNEQFF.

The genes are TRBV5-1 and TRBJ2-7; 9 bases are a match to TRBD1. Germline trimming cut 7 bases from V and 5 bases from J; bases unmatched to any gene: 7. Germline V CDR1 and CDR2: SGHRS, YFSETQ. The CDR3 loop spans 13 amino acids. The CDR3 DNA reads as TGCGCCAGCGCCCGGGACAGGGAAAACGAGCAGTACTTC. It is translated as CASARDRENEQYF. The full variable domain, rest sourced from reference TRBV5-1 and TRBJ2-7, is KAGVTQTPRYLIKTRGQQVTLSCSPISGHRSVSWYQQTPGQGLQFLFEYFSETQRNKGNFPGRFSGRQFSNSRSEMNVSTLELGDSALYLCASARDRENEQYFGPGTRLTVT.

The V gene is TRBV11-1, the J gene TRBJ2-5; 8 bases line up with TRBD2. V dropped 4 bases and J dropped 2; count of bases not matched to a gene: 6. The CDR3 consists of 15 residues. Looked up from germline, CDR1 is SGHAT and CDR2 is FQDESV (reference sequence). CDR3 coding DNA: TGTGCCAGCAGCTCTAGCGGGCGGGGACAAGAGACCCAGTACTTC. Translated, it gives CASSSSGRGQETQYF.

The rearrangement uses TRBV10-3 and TRBJ2-1; perhaps TRBD2 as D (6 bases). The CDR3 has 15 amino acids. Germline assignment: CDR1 ENHRY and CDR2 SYGVKD. V lost 2 bases and J 3 bases, leaving 11 bases between the germline ends. CDR3 amino acids: CAISEGGTYYNEQFF. The CDR3 DNA sequence: TGTGCCATCAGTGAGGGGGGGACTTACTACAATGAGCAGTTCTTC.

The CDR3: CASSPGTGASETQYF. The DNA for the CDR3 is TGTGCCAGCAGCCCCGGGACAGGGGCGTCGGAGACCCAGTACTTC. The chain is built from TRBV13 and TRBJ2-5; 10 bases align to TRBD1. The CDR3 extends over 15 amino acids. The V gene's germline CDR1 is PRHDT and CDR2 FYEKMQ (reference sequence). V trimming: 5 bases; J trimming: 5 bases; junction bases outside the gene matches: 8.

The chain joins TRBV7-9 to TRBJ2-7; 10 positions match TRBD1. The CDR3 covers 16 residues. After removal of 1 base from V and 2 bases from J, the junction contained 5 bases not matched to a gene. The germline V gene has CDR1 SEHNR and CDR2 FQNEAQ (reference sequence). The CDR3 coding sequence is TGTGCCAGCAGCTTAGGAGACAGGGGGCTAACCTACGAGCAGTACTTC. Its translation is CASSLGDRGLTYEQYF.

The V gene is TRBV9, the J gene TRBJ2-2; 11 nucleotides match TRBD1. With 2 bases clipped from V and 4 bases from J, the junction kept 1 base outside the gene matches. Germline V gene data show CDR1 as SGDLS and CDR2 as YYNGEE. CDR3 length: 15 amino acids. The DNA for the CDR3 is TGTGCCAGCAGCGTCGGGACAGGGGGCACCGGGGAGCTGTTTTTT. Translated: CASSVGTGGTGELFF. The entire variable domain, with the rest obtained from reference TRBV9 and TRBJ2-2, is as follows: DSGVTQTPKHLITATGQRVTLRCSPRSGDLSVYWYQQSLDQGLQFLIQYYNGEERAKGNILERFSAQQFPDLHSELNLSSLELGDSALYFCASSVGTGGTGELFFGEGSRLTVL.

The chain links TRBV27 to TRBJ2-7, with D possibly matching TRBD2 (5 bases). Germline-derived CDR1 and CDR2 are MNHEY and SMNVEV (reference sequence). V lost 4 bases and J 7 bases, leaving 17 bases between the germline ends. The CDR3 is 14 residues long. The CDR3 coding sequence is TGTGCCAGCAGTTGGGCAGATACCGGCGGGGAGCAGTACTTC. It translates to CASSWADTGGEQYF.

This clone was found once. The rearrangement links TRBV5-6 to TRBJ2-7; D might be TRBD2 (6 bases). The CDR3 runs to 18 residues. The V and J ends lost 4 bases and 1 base respectively, with 24 bases between them. Germline V gives CDR1 SGHDT, CDR2 YYEEEE. DNA for the CDR3: TGTGCCAGCAGCGCCAACCTCCTAGCGCCCGAGGGGTCCTACGAGCAGTACTTC. Protein sequence: CASSANLLAPEGSYEQYF.

With respect to this clone: At one end, the junction sequence differs from germline, possibly due to a read error. V usage is TRBV9 and J usage is TRBJ2-1; TRBD2 matches at 7 bases. The V gene's germline CDR1 is SGDLS and CDR2 YYNGEE. The CDR3 length is 16 residues. The CDR3, as DNA: TGTGCCGGCAGCTTATGGACTAGTGGGTCCTACAATGAGCAGTTCTTC. This sequence encodes CAGSLWTSGSYNEQFF.

This chain connects TRBV5-1 to TRBJ2-3; the D gene is possibly TRBD1 (5 bases). Trimming shortened V by 3 bases and J by 6 bases, and 14 bases separated the two germline ends. The germline CDR1 and CDR2 sequences are SGHRS and YFSETQ. CDR3 length: 14 residues. The CDR3 reads CASSWLRVGDTQYF. The CDR3 DNA reads as TGCGCCAGCAGCTGGCTCAGGGTGGGCGATACGCAGTATTTT.

This clone was found a few times. CDR3 protein: CASSKGLARYF. The CDR3 bases are TGTGCCAGCAGTAAAGGACTAGCGCGGTACTTC. J is TRBJ2-4 and V is TRBV6-1; 9 nucleotides agree with TRBD2. This CDR3 contains 11 residues. CDR1 and CDR2 from the germline V gene are MNHNS and SASEGT. V shed 5 bases, J shed 15 bases, and the junction held 5 bases outside the gene matches.

The chain has TRBV7-8 and TRBJ2-2, with 7 bases lining up with TRBD1. With V trimmed by 1 base and J by 8 bases, 7 bases remained unmatched. The CDR3 runs to 15 residues. CDR1 is SGHVS and CDR2 is FQNEAQ in the germline V gene. The CDR3 is CASSLDEQGTGELFF. In DNA form, the CDR3 reads TGTGCCAGCAGCTTAGATGAACAGGGGACAGGGGAGCTGTTTTTT.

This chain links TRBV4-1 with TRBJ2-4; D is unresolved. Per germline, CDR1 MGHRA and CDR2 YSYEKL. This CDR3 spans 15 amino acids. V dropped 1 base and J dropped 2 bases, with 9 bases sitting between them. This CDR3 reads CASSQVEDPKNIQYF. For the CDR3, the DNA is TGCGCCAGCAGCCAAGTCGAGGATCCCAAAAACATTCAGTACTTC.

The rearrangement uses TRBV6-5 and TRBJ1-2, with 9 positions matching TRBD1. The V gene end was trimmed by 4 bases and the J gene end by 7 bases; junction bases not matched to a gene: 10. The CDR3 runs 15 residues. Germline assignment: CDR1 MNHEY and CDR2 SVGAGI. Here the CDR3 reads CASSLLTGGKRGYTF. CDR3 DNA sequence: TGTGCCAGCAGTTTACTGACAGGGGGTAAGCGTGGCTACACCTTC.

CDR3 nucleotide sequence: TGTGCCAGCAGCGCGACCGGGACAGGGAAGTCGTACGAGCAGTACTTC. It is translated as CASSATGTGKSYEQYF. The J gene is TRBJ2-7, the V gene TRBV7-9; 9 nucleotides agree with TRBD1. V trimming: 5 bases; J trimming: 4 bases; junction bases outside the gene matches: 12. The CDR3 is made up of 16 amino acids. From germline, CDR1 is SEHNR and CDR2 FQNEAQ (reference sequence).

CDR3 residues: CASSQGSEARIGTETQYF. For the CDR3, the DNA is TGTGCCAGCAGCCAAGGTTCGGAAGCGAGAATCGGAACGGAGACCCAGTACTTC. The J gene is TRBJ2-5, the V gene TRBV4-2, with unresolved D. The V and J ends lost 1 base and 5 bases respectively, with 23 bases between them. Germline CDR1 and CDR2: LGHNA and YNFKEQ. This CDR3 is 18 amino acids long.

V usage is TRBV14 and J usage is TRBJ1-2, with TRBD1 identical over 8 bases. CDR3 length equals 15 residues. Germline CDR1 is SGHDN and CDR2 is FVKESK. V trimming: 0 bases; J trimming: 5 bases; junction bases outside the gene matches: 5. The CDR3 region has the DNA TGTGCCAGCAGCCAAGATCAACAGGGGGGTTATGGCTACACCTTC. Its protein is CASSQDQQGGYGYTF. Based on the CDR3 plus reference TRBV14 and TRBJ1-2, the full variable domain is EAGVTQFPSHSVIEKGQTVTLRCDPISGHDNLYWYRRVMGKEIKFLLHFVKESKQDESGMPNNRFLAERTGGTYSTLKVQPAELEDSGVYFCASSQDQQGGYGYTFGSGTRLTVV.

The V gene is TRBV7-8, the J gene TRBJ2-1; 10 nucleotides agree with TRBD2. CDR3 size: 21 residues. Losses at the gene ends were 0 bases for V and 12 bases for J; bases not matched to a gene: 26. The V gene's germline CDR1 is SGHVS and CDR2 FQNEAQ. The CDR3 loop reads CASSLAPSGRGASPGEDGQFF. In nucleotides, the CDR3 is TGTGCCAGCAGCTTAGCGCCTAGCGGGAGAGGGGCCTCTCCCGGGGAGGACGGGCAGTTCTTC.

CDR3 protein: CASTELAGYTDTQYF. The CDR3 DNA reads TGTGCCAGCACTGAGCTAGCGGGGTACACAGATACGCAGTATTTT. This chain uses TRBV6-5 with TRBJ2-3; 9 nucleotides agree with TRBD2. CDR3 size: 15 residues. V trimming: 7 bases; J trimming: 2 bases; junction bases outside the gene matches: 7. Germline-derived CDR1 and CDR2 are MNHEY and SVGAGI.

The V gene is TRBV6-1, the J gene TRBJ1-5; D gene unclear. The CDR3 extends over 12 amino acids. The V gene's germline CDR1 is MNHNS and CDR2 SASEGT. The V gene lost 6 bases and the J gene lost 0 bases, with 3 bases spanning the gap. CDR3 sequence: CASSGSNQPQHF. DNA for the CDR3: TGTGCCAGCAGCGGTAGCAATCAGCCCCAGCATTTT.

V usage is TRBV5-1 and J usage is TRBJ2-5; D is perhaps TRBD1 (5 bases). The CDR3 is made up of 17 amino acids. V shed 4 bases and J shed 3 bases, with 22 bases lying between them. Looked up from germline, CDR1 is SGHRS and CDR2 is YFSETQ. The CDR3 DNA sequence: TGCGCCAGCAGCCGTGTCCCCGTTGGGGCGTCAAAAGAGACCCAGTACTTC. Protein: CASSRVPVGASKETQYF.

The chain is built from TRBV2 and TRBJ1-3, with unresolved D. Germline values: CDR1 SNHLY, CDR2 FYNNEI. The CDR3 is made up of 15 amino acids. V was cut by 6 bases and J by 2 bases, with 14 bases left in between. DNA of the CDR3: TGTGCCAGCAGCCCCGCCGGGTTTACTGGAAACACCATATATTTT. The encoded protein is CASSPAGFTGNTIYF.

A single count supports this clone. V gene TRBV9 combines with J gene TRBJ2-3; possible D gene TRBD2, 5 bases. CDR1 and CDR2 (germline): SGDLS, YYNGEE. There are 16 residues in the CDR3. Trimming removed 4 bases from V and 4 bases from J, with 19 bases in between. The CDR3 is CASSPRVSSGADTQYF. The CDR3, as DNA: TGTGCCAGCAGCCCGCGGGTTTCAAGTGGCGCAGATACGCAGTATTTT. Together with reference TRBV9 and TRBJ2-3, the CDR3 gives the full variable domain: DSGVTQTPKHLITATGQRVTLRCSPRSGDLSVYWYQQSLDQGLQFLIQYYNGEERAKGNILERFSAQQFPDLHSELNLSSLELGDSALYFCASSPRVSSGADTQYFGPGTRLTVL.

The chain combines TRBV5-5 with TRBJ1-4, with D possibly being TRBD1 (6 bases). Trimming pared 0 bases from V and 5 bases from J, leaving 11 bases between. Germline CDR1 is SGHKS and CDR2 is YYEKEE (reference sequence). This CDR3 spans 15 amino acids. CDR3: CASSLARQGNEKLFF. The CDR3 bases are TGTGCCAGCAGCTTGGCCAGGCAGGGGAATGAAAAACTGTTTTTT.

V usage is TRBV6-6 and J usage is TRBJ2-5; 8 nucleotides line up with TRBD1. This CDR3 region has 16 residues. J was trimmed by 1 base and V by 6 bases; bases with no gene match: 10. CDR1 MNHNY and CDR2 SVGAGI come from the germline V gene (reference sequence). CDR3 DNA: TGTGCCAGCAGGGATACAAACAGGGGGTTCCAAGAGACCCAGTACTTC. Translation: CASRDTNRGFQETQYF.

The chain joins TRBV7-9 to TRBJ2-5, with D hard to call. CDR1 and CDR2 (germline): SEHNR, FQNEAQ (reference sequence). This CDR3 has 14 residues. V gave up 1 base and J gave up 5 bases, with 11 bases separating them. CDR3 nucleotide sequence: TGTGCCAGCAGCTTAGGTGGTGCCGGGGAGACCCAGTACTTC. Encoded protein: CASSLGGAGETQYF.

The chain has TRBV28 and TRBJ1-2, with 7 bases aligning to TRBD1. Trimming took 4 bases from V and 8 from J; bases not matched to a gene: 7. The CDR3 is 13 residues long. Looked up from germline, CDR1 is MDHEN and CDR2 is SYDVKM. This CDR3 reads CASSYQGGGGYTF. In DNA form, the CDR3 reads TGTGCCAGCAGTTATCAGGGGGGTGGGGGCTACACCTTC.

The chain recombines TRBV27 with TRBJ1-1; D remains ambiguous. V dropped 3 bases and J dropped 0 bases, with 11 bases sitting between them. Germline V CDR1 and CDR2: MNHEY, SMNVEV (reference sequence). The CDR3 totals 15 residues. The CDR3 DNA reads TGTGCCAGCAGTTTCATGGGCAACATGAACACTGAAGCTTTCTTT. This translates into CASSFMGNMNTEAFF.

The rearrangement joins TRBV29-1 to TRBJ2-7, with D maybe TRBD2 (6 bases). The CDR3 loop spans 15 amino acids. In germline, CDR1 is SQVTM, CDR2 ANQGSEA. Trimming pared 4 bases from V and 3 bases from J, leaving 19 bases between. The CDR3 coding sequence is TGCAGCGTTGGAAAGGCGGCTAGCGCAGGCTACGAGCAGTACTTC. Translated: CSVGKAASAGYEQYF.